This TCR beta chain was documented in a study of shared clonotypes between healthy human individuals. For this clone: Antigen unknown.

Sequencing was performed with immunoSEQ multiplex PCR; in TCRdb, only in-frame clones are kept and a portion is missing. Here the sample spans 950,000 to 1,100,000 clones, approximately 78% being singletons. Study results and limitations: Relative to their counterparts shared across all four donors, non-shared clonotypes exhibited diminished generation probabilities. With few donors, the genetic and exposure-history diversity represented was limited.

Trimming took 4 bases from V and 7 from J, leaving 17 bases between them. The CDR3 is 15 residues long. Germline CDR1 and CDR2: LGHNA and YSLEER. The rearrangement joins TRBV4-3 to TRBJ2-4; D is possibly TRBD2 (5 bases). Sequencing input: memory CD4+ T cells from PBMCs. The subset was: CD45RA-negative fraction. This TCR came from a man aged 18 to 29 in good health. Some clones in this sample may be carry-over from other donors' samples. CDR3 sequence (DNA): TGCGCCAGCAGCCGACTACAAGCCGGCGGGAACATTCAGTACTTC. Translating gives CASSRLQAGGNIQYF.